The following is a T cell receptor (beta chain) sequence with its context. Its specificity is unknown. From the reads, TCRdb called clonotypes with MiXCR, one entry per CDR3 protein. The sample has some 440,000 distinct CDR3 sequences; approximately 32% are singletons. After removal of 0 bases from V and 7 bases from J, the junction contained 1 base not matched to a gene. Germline assignment: CDR1 MNHEY and CDR2 SVGAGI. The CDR3 runs to 15 residues. The sample belongs to a study of T cell repertoires in cytomegalovirus infection. Study-level information: It can be stated that public TCR beta signatures indicated CMV infection as well as a matching HLA type.

Study-level findings and limits: The response measured ex vivo was dominated by TCR beta clonotypes (HLA-C-restricted and CMV-specific). Carriers of CMV and the relevant HLA type were discriminated by public TCR beta frequency.

The sequencing sample was made of PBMCs. The chain links TRBV6-5 to TRBJ1-6; 9 nucleotides match TRBD1. The origin of this receptor is a human donor in good health (CMV status not recorded). Some clones in this sample may be carry-over from other donors' samples. The CDR3: CASSYSGTGNSPLHF. The CDR3 nucleotides are TGTGCCAGCAGTTACTCCGGGACAGGGAATTCACCCCTCCACTTT.